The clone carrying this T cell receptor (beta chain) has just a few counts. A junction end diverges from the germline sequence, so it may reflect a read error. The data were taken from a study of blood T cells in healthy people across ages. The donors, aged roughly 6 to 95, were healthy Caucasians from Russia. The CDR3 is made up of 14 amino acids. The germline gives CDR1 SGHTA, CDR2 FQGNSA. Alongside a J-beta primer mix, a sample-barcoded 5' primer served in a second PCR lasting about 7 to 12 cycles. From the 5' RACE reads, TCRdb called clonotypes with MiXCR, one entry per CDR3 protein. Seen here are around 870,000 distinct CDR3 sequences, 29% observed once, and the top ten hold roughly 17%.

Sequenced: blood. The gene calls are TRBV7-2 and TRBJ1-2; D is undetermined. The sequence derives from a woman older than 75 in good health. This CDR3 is CASSYDIGNYGCTF. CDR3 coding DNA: TGTGCCAGCAGCTACGATATAGGAAACTATGGCTGCACCTTC.